This entry lists 8 T cell receptor beta chains sequenced from one sample in a study of a mutant IDH1 vaccine in newly diagnosed glioma. These receptors have no known antigen. Only in-frame clones appear in the TCRdb table, and some are missing; sequencing was by immunoSEQ multiplex PCR. Found here are tens of thousands of clones, 75% to 90% of them singletons; the top ten hold roughly 0.78%. This sample's time point: week 23, last vaccination. The study gave 300 ug of mutant IDH1 20-mer peptide per vaccine dose, with topical imiquimod. The sequenced sample was PBMCs, obtained from a glioma patient whose treatment included an IDH1 peptide vaccine. The receptors shown here come from a woman between 45 and 65 years old with glioma.

V and J are TRBV7-2 and TRBJ2-1; no clear D. Trimming left V 4 bases short and J 0 bases short, with 10 bases between. This CDR3 has 15 amino acids. In germline, CDR1 is SGHTA, CDR2 FQGNSA. The CDR3 DNA reads TGTGCCAGCAGCTCTAGTGTGGGCTCCTACAATGAGCAGTTCTTC. This sequence encodes CASSSSVGSYNEQFF.

This chain connects TRBV5-4 to TRBJ2-5; TRBD2 might be the D (5 bases). The ends were cut back, 0 bases at V and 1 base at J, with 7 bases in the middle. From germline, CDR1 is SGHNT and CDR2 YYREEE (reference sequence). The CDR3 has 14 amino acids. CDR3 sequence: CASSLGLAQETQYF. The DNA for the CDR3 is TGTGCCAGCAGCTTGGGTCTAGCCCAAGAGACCCAGTACTTC.

The V call is TRBV4-1, the J call TRBJ1-1; D unresolved. Germline V gene lookup returns CDR1 MGHRA and CDR2 YSYEKL. This CDR3 is 15 amino acids long. Between the trimmed V and J ends, which lost 0 bases and 1 base, there was a span of 9 bases. The chain's CDR3 is CASSQDRNQNTEAFF. CDR3 DNA: TGCGCCAGCAGCCAAGATCGGAATCAGAACACTGAAGCTTTCTTT.

The rearrangement links TRBV6-5 to TRBJ1-1, with a possible D match to TRBD1 (6 bases). CDR1 MNHEY and CDR2 SVGAGI come from the germline V gene. V lost 2 bases to trimming and J lost 0 bases, with 10 bases between them. The length of the CDR3 is 15 residues. CDR3 region: CASSYTDSLNTEAFF. CDR3 DNA sequence: TGTGCCAGCAGTTACACGGACAGTTTGAACACTGAAGCTTTCTTT.

The rearrangement uses TRBV23-1 and TRBJ2-1; 14 bases agree with TRBD2. TRBV23-1 is designated an ORF whose function remains uncertain. CDR3 length: 17 residues. V lost 2 bases and J lost 6; bases outside the gene matches: 6. The DNA of the CDR3 is TGCGCCAGCAGTCAACTCCCCGGGACTAGCGGGAGCAATGAGCAGTTCTTC. It translates to CASSQLPGTSGSNEQFF.

The chain is built from TRBV30 and TRBJ1-4; D not certain. Germline-derived CDR1 and CDR2 are GTSNPN and SVGIG (reference sequence). V was cut by 3 bases and J by 0 bases, with 5 bases left in between. The length of the CDR3 is 13 residues. The CDR3: CAWSEATNEKLFF. For the CDR3, the DNA is TGTGCCTGGAGCGAAGCAACTAATGAAAAACTGTTTTTT.

The V call is TRBV30, the J call TRBJ1-1, with D uncertain. Germline lookup yields CDR1 GTSNPN and CDR2 SVGIG (reference sequence). The CDR3 contains 13 residues. The V end was cut by 2 bases, the J end by 3 bases, with 10 bases between. This chain's CDR3 is CAWSMVGDTEAFF. CDR3 nucleotide sequence: TGTGCCTGGAGTATGGTTGGGGACACTGAAGCTTTCTTT.

The V gene is TRBV11-2, the J gene TRBJ2-7; no clear D. The V end lost 6 bases, the J end lost 2 bases, and 11 bases lay between the germline ends. The CDR3 has 13 amino acids. CDR1 is SGHAT and CDR2 is FQNNGV in the germline V gene. The CDR3 bases are TGTGCCAGCAGTGAACGGACGACCTACGAGCAGTACTTC. Translated, it gives CASSERTTYEQYF.